These T cell receptor beta chains were read from a single sample in a study of shared clonotypes between healthy human individuals. Profiled with immunoSEQ multiplex PCR; TCRdb holds only in-frame clones, not every one. Of over a million clones in the sample, about 77% are singletons; the top ten hold about 1.5%. Sequencing used memory CD4+ T cells sorted from blood. The receptors derive from a man between 18 and 29 years old in good health. The CDR3 runs from the conserved cysteine through the conserved F or W. A D gene is named only where the DNA matches it firmly. The listing skips clone size in some rows; elsewhere it reads once, few, many or a size class.

-,TRBV5-1,TRBJ2-3,few,TGCGCCAGCAGCTTCAGGAATCCCAGTACAGATACGCAGTATTTT,CASSFRNPSTDTQYF
-,TRBV7-6,TRBJ1-3,-,TGTGCCAGCAGCCAAGGAGGGTCTGGTTCGGGAAACACCATATATTTT,CASSQGGSGSGNTIYF
TRBD1,TRBV6-1,TRBJ2-3,-,TGTGCCAGCAGTGTCCCCGGGACAGGGGGTTATACGCAGTATTTT,CASSVPGTGGYTQYF
-,TRBV27,TRBJ1-1,few,TGTGCCAGCAGTTTATTACCCGGGGAAGCTTTCTTT,CASSLLPGEAFF
-,TRBV11-2,TRBJ2-2,-,TGTGCCAGCAGATTTGCGAACACCGGGGAGCTGTTTTTT,CASRFANTGELFF
-,TRBV29-1,TRBJ2-1,-,TGCAGCGACCTTCGGGGGAGCAATGAGCAGTTCTTC,CSDLRGSNEQFF
TRBD2,TRBV5-1,TRBJ2-5,-,TGCGCCAGCAGATCGGCGGGGGGACGAGAGACCCAGTACTTC,CASRSAGGRETQYF
TRBD2,TRBV7-2,TRBJ2-5,-,TGTGCCAGCAGCTTAGATAGCGGGAGGCAAGAGACCCAGTACTTC,CASSLDSGRQETQYF
TRBD2,TRBV11-3,TRBJ2-3,-,TGTGCCAGCAGCTACGGACGTACTAGCGGGAAGACAGATACGCAGTATTTT,CASSYGRTSGKTDTQYF
-,TRBV5-1,TRBJ2-3,few,TGCGCCAGCACCCGGGGCGGAACCACAGATACGCAGTATTTT,CASTRGGTTDTQYF
-,TRBV30,TRBJ1-2,-,TGTGCCTGGAGTGCCAGCCTTCTGAACTATGGCTACACCTTC,CAWSASLLNYGYTF
-,TRBV6-5,TRBJ1-4,-,TGTGCCAGCAGGGGTATGGACGAAAAACTGTTTTTT,CASRGMDEKLFF
TRBD2,TRBV2,TRBJ2-1,few,TGTGCCAGCAGTGAGGGAGGGTGGGGCTCCTACAATGAGCAGTTCTTC,CASSEGGWGSYNEQFF
-,TRBV7-9,TRBJ2-5,-,TGTGCCAGCAGCTCAATTGGGGCCAGGGCAGAGACCCAGTACTTC,CASSSIGARAETQYF
TRBD1,TRBV10-2,TRBJ1-1,few,TGCGCCAGCACCAGACAGGGAGGCACTGAAGCTTTCTTT,CASTRQGGTEAFF
-,TRBV5-4,TRBJ2-5,-,TGTGCCAGCAGCTTGGCTCGGGGGTACCAAGAGACCCAGTACTTC,CASSLARGYQETQYF
-,TRBV11-2,TRBJ2-1,many,TGTGCCAGCAGGAGACCCTTTGTCAGGGGGGACAATGAGCAGTTCTTC,CASRRPFVRGDNEQFF
TRBD1,TRBV29-1,TRBJ2-7,-,TGCAGCGTCGGGGGACAGGCCTCTACGGGGCAGTACTTC,CSVGGQASTGQYF
-,TRBV27,TRBJ1-2,-,TGTGCCAGCAGTCCCCATTTCTCGCGGGGCGGAGGCTACACCTTC,CASSPHFSRGGGYTF
-,TRBV5-1,TRBJ2-2,-,TGCGCCAGCAGCGGACGGAACACCGGGGAGCTGTTTTTT,CASSGRNTGELFF
-,TRBV14,TRBJ1-6,-,TGTGCCAGCAGCCAAGACCCGGGGGCGCGATCACCCCTCCACTTT,CASSQDPGARSPLHF
-,TRBV6-6,TRBJ2-3,once,TGTGCCAGCACCCGCACAGATACGCAGTATTTT,CASTRTDTQYF
-,TRBV7-7,TRBJ2-3,-,TGTGCTAGCAGCTTAAACCCAGGTGCAGATACGCAGTATTTT,CASSLNPGADTQYF
TRBD1,TRBV5-6,TRBJ2-3,-,TGTGCCAGCAGCTTACCGGGACAGGGTTTCGCAGATACGCAGTATTTT,CASSLPGQGFADTQYF
-,TRBV9,TRBJ2-7,-,TGTGCCAGCAGCGTAGGCGGGACGAGCTCCTACGAGCAGTACTTC,CASSVGGTSSYEQYF
-,TRBV15,TRBJ2-3,-,TGTGCCACCAGCATAGACGGGGCCAAGCACACAGATACGCAGTATTTT,CATSIDGAKHTDTQYF
-,TRBV6-1,TRBJ2-3,-,TGTGCCAGCAGTGAAGCCGTCCCAGGGGCAGATACGCAGTATTTT,CASSEAVPGADTQYF
-,TRBV6-5,TRBJ1-2,-,TGTGCCAGCAGTGAACTCCGGGACGGTTATGGCTACACCTTC,CASSELRDGYGYTF
-,TRBV28,TRBJ1-5,few,TGTGCCAGCATTCGAGGCAATCAGCCCCAGCATTTT,CASIRGNQPQHF
TRBD2,TRBV5-4,TRBJ2-3,-,TGTGCCAGCAGCTCCCGCGGGAGCGCAGATACGCAGTATTTT,CASSSRGSADTQYF
TRBD1,TRBV27,TRBJ2-5,-,TGTGCCAGCAGGAAACAGGGGGCGGGTGGGACCCAGTACTTC,CASRKQGAGGTQYF
-,TRBV9,TRBJ2-3,-,TGTGCCAGCAGCGGAACAGGGCTGGATACGCAGTATTTT,CASSGTGLDTQYF
-,TRBV11-2,TRBJ2-7,-,TGTGCCAGCAGCTTTACATCTAGCTCCTACGAGCAGTACTTC,CASSFTSSSYEQYF
-,TRBV4-1,TRBJ1-5,-,TGCGCCAGCAGCCAAGAAGGAGGTGGGGGCGCGAATCAGCCCCAGCATTTT,CASSQEGGGGANQPQHF
-,TRBV4-3,TRBJ2-1,few,TGCGCCAGCAGCCAAGATGGGGGAGCCTCACCGCAGTTCTTC,CASSQDGGASPQFF